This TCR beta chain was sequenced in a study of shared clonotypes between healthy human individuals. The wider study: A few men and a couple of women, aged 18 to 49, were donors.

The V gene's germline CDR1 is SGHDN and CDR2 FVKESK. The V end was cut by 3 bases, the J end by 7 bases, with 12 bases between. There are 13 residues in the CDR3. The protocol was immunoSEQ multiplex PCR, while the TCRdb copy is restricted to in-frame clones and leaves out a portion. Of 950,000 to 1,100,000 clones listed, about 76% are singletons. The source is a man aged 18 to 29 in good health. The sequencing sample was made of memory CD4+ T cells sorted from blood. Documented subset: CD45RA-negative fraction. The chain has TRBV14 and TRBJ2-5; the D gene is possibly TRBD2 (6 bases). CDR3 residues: CASSQLGAGTQYF. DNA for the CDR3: TGTGCCAGCAGCCAGTTGGGAGCGGGGACCCAGTACTTC.